This T cell receptor (beta chain) emerged from a study of cytomegalovirus exposure and HLA in healthy donors. Overall study: Unique TCR beta sequences numbering about 100 million came from approximately 180 million T cells in an earlier analysis. General study points: Researchers catalogued about 160 TCR beta chains as cytomegalovirus-associated. Other equally common chains were less clonally expanded than HLA-associated TCR beta chains, a later analysis showed.

On this clone: Its target is unknown.

This PCR relied on a set of 60 Vbeta primers and 13 Jbeta primers. Data came from immunoSEQ multiplex PCR; TCRdb stores just in-frame clones and leaves some out. The sample records about 180,000 clones, 77% being singletons. The CDR3 totals 12 residues. CDR1 and CDR2 (germline): ENHRY, SYGVKD. This TCR derives from a man aged 18 to 30 in good health and CMV-seronegative. Sequenced: PBMCs. The gene calls are TRBV10-3 and TRBJ2-5; D remains ambiguous. The J call is in doubt because the DNA end fits TRBJ2-7 better. Here the CDR3 DNA reads TGTGCCATCAGTGAAACGGTCTACGAGCAGTACTTC. It yields the protein CAISETVYEQYF.